This TCR beta chain was obtained from a study of blood T cell repertoires in COVID-19. Study-level information: From T cells, B-cell-depleted T cells, or PBMCs came the material, which was cDNA or gDNA.

This clone came up once. One end of the junction fails to match germline, which may point to a read error. Other DNA sequences of this sample code for an identical CDR3. Authors' methods: The assay estimated nucleated cells by amplifying reference gene primers. Here immunoSEQ multiplex PCR was the method, and the copy in TCRdb shows in-frame clones only, minus some. The V and J calls and clone size are taken from that table; D and trimming were inferred from the DNA. The sample lists roughly 250,000 clones, less than 85% occurring once. CDR1 is SEHNR, CDR2 FQNEAQ, per germline (reference sequence). This CDR3 is built from 16 residues.

This clonotype was sampled from an elderly woman with active or convalescent COVID-19. The sample was peripheral blood. The chain uses TRBV7-9 and TRBJ1-1; 7 nucleotides match TRBD1. The CDR3 sequence: CASSPEFWDRNTEAFF. The CDR3 coding sequence is TGCGCCAGCAGCCCAGAATTTTGGGACAGGAACACTGAAGCTTTCTTT.